Presented here are 25 T cell receptor beta chains from one specimen sequenced in a study of TIL therapy for anti-PD-1-resistant metastatic lung cancer. Documented time point: pre-treatment sample, taken before nivolumab and TIL therapy. Most excised metastases sampled were pleural nodules or supraclavicular lymph nodes. The libraries were made with immunoSEQ v3. Here immunoSEQ multiplex PCR was the method, and the copy in TCRdb shows in-frame clones only, minus some. This repertoire shows over 20,000 clones, 72% found once; its top ten account for around 7.2%. This specimen was tumor tissue, taken at baseline. These receptors all come from a person aged 25 to 79 with non-small cell lung cancer.

The rearrangement joins TRBV10-3 to TRBJ1-6; 8 bases line up with TRBD1. The germline V gene encodes CDR1 ENHRY and CDR2 SYGVKD. CDR3 size: 13 residues. Trimming at V came to 9 bases and at J to 7 bases, leaving 5 bases not matched to a gene. CDR3 bases: TGTGCCATAAAGACAGGGGAGAATTCACCCCTCCACTTT. This translates into CAIKTGENSPLHF.

The rearrangement links TRBV6-6 to TRBJ1-5; TRBD1 agrees at 9 bases. V lost 6 bases to trimming and J lost 2 bases; unmatched junction nucleotides: 5. This CDR3 region has 15 residues. Looked up from germline, CDR1 is MNHNY and CDR2 is SVGAGI (reference sequence). DNA for the CDR3: TGTGCCAGCAGACCAGACAGGGGGGGCAATCAGCCCCAGCATTTT. This gives the protein CASRPDRGGNQPQHF.

This chain links TRBV11-2 with TRBJ2-6; 12 bases line up with TRBD2. Germline CDR1 SGHAT, CDR2 FQNNGV. This CDR3 is 16 amino acids long. V trimming: 7 bases; J trimming: 4 bases; junction bases outside the gene matches: 5. The CDR3 DNA reads TGTGCCAGCAACCTAGCGGGGGGGTCCGGGGCCAACGTCCTGACTTTC. This encodes CASNLAGGSGANVLTF.

The V gene is TRBV7-6, the J gene TRBJ2-1; TRBD1 might be the D (6 bases). This CDR3 is built from 15 residues. Trimming shortened V by 1 base and J by 9 bases, and 16 bases separated the two germline ends. The V gene's germline CDR1 is SGHVS and CDR2 FNYEAQ. The chain's CDR3 is CASSLGAGVGSEQFF. The CDR3 DNA sequence: TGTGCCAGCAGCTTAGGGGCAGGGGTTGGGAGTGAGCAGTTCTTC.

The chain joins TRBV14 to TRBJ1-1; a weak D match, TRBD1 (5 bases). Trimming removed 4 bases at V and 0 bases at J, with 12 bases between. Germline values: CDR1 SGHDN, CDR2 FVKESK. This CDR3 contains 15 residues. The CDR3 DNA sequence: TGTGCCAGCAGCCGACGGGGGACGATGAACACTGAAGCTTTCTTT. Protein product: CASSRRGTMNTEAFF.

The chain employs TRBV2 and TRBJ1-5, with D possibly TRBD1 on 6 matching bases. The CDR3 runs 15 residues. Germline CDR1 is SNHLY and CDR2 is FYNNEI. V lost 7 bases and J 3 bases, leaving 16 bases between the germline ends. CDR3 DNA: TGTGCCAGCACTAGCCTCGGGACATACAATCAGCCCCAGCATTTT. Protein sequence: CASTSLGTYNQPQHF.

Comment on this clone: The same CDR3 arises from other DNA sequences in this sample as well. The chain's CDR3 is CASSSGGTQETQYF. In DNA form, the CDR3 reads TGTGCCAGCAGCTCCGGGGGGACCCAAGAGACCCAGTACTTC. The chain combines TRBV5-4 with TRBJ2-5; 7 bases are a match to TRBD2. This CDR3 has 14 amino acids. The trim removed 3 bases at V and 1 base at J, leaving 3 bases unmatched. Germline lookup yields CDR1 SGHNT and CDR2 YYREEE (reference sequence).

CDR3 sequence (DNA): TGTGCCAGCAGTTATATGGGGGGAAATGAAAAACTGTTTTTT. Amino acid sequence: CASSYMGGNEKLFF. The chain couples TRBV6-5 to TRBJ1-4, with D tentatively TRBD1 (5 bases). The CDR3 is made up of 14 amino acids. Germline V CDR1 and CDR2: MNHEY, SVGAGI. Trimming stripped 3 bases from V and 5 bases from J, with 10 bases between.

This clone was counted a few times. The V and J genes are TRBV19 and TRBJ2-1; 9 bases are shared with TRBD2. The V segment lost 3 bases and the J segment 7 bases; nucleotides outside the gene matches: 10. Germline V gene data show CDR1 as LNHDA and CDR2 as SQIVND (reference sequence). The CDR3 covers 16 residues. For the CDR3, the DNA is TGTGCCAGTAGTATGAGTCTTAGCGGGGGTAAGAATGAGCAGTTCTTC. It codes for CASSMSLSGGKNEQFF.

V is TRBV7-2 and J is TRBJ1-6; 7 bases agree with TRBD1. J gave up 1 base and V 4 bases, and 7 bases lay outside the gene matches. Per the germline V gene, CDR1 is SGHTA and CDR2 is FQGNSA. The CDR3 is 17 amino acids. The CDR3 reads CASSSTGILSYNSPLHF. The CDR3 nucleotides read TGTGCCAGCAGCTCGACAGGGATACTATCCTATAATTCACCCCTCCACTTT.

The chain has TRBV5-1 and TRBJ1-1, with D unresolved. Trimming took 0 bases from V and 0 from J, leaving 21 bases between them. This CDR3 is 19 amino acids long. Germline CDR1 and CDR2: SGHRS and YFSETQ. The CDR3 DNA follows: TGCGCCAGCAGCTTGGCGGATGGCTCCCGAGTGGGGATGAACACTGAAGCTTTCTTT. This encodes CASSLADGSRVGMNTEAFF.

The CDR3 region has the DNA TGCGCCAGCAGCCAAGTATATGCCTCATACTCTGGAAACACCATATATTTT. Translated: CASSQVYASYSGNTIYF. The gene calls are TRBV4-3 and TRBJ1-3; D gene unclear. From germline, CDR1 is LGHNA and CDR2 YSLEER. The CDR3 covers 17 residues. V was pared by 1 base and J by 0 bases, with 13 bases between.

V and J are TRBV5-6 and TRBJ1-3, with D possibly TRBD1 on 6 matching bases. V was trimmed by 2 bases and J by 0 bases, leaving 9 bases between them. Germline V gene lookup returns CDR1 SGHDT and CDR2 YYEEEE. The CDR3 consists of 15 residues. Here the CDR3 reads CASSFLQGSGNTIYF. In nucleotides, the CDR3 is TGTGCCAGCAGCTTTTTACAGGGCTCTGGAAACACCATATATTTT.

This chain connects TRBV9 to TRBJ1-3; D might be TRBD1 (6 bases). V shed 3 bases and J shed 2 bases, with 18 bases lying between them. The CDR3 sequence is 17 residues long. In germline, CDR1 is SGDLS, CDR2 YYNGEE. CDR3 nucleotide sequence: TGTGCCAGCAGCGCCACGGGTTTGGGGGGCGCTGGAAACACCATATATTTT. This gives the protein CASSATGLGGAGNTIYF.

The chain recombines TRBV6-5 with TRBJ2-7, with D unresolved. The germline V gene encodes CDR1 MNHEY and CDR2 SVGAGI. Trimming cost V 7 bases and J 6 bases, with 13 bases left between them. The CDR3 contains 12 residues. The CDR3 here is CASNGPWAEQYF. In nucleotides, the CDR3 is TGTGCCAGCAACGGACCCTGGGCCGAGCAGTACTTC.

This clone was found a few times. The V gene is TRBV9, the J gene TRBJ1-6; D not certain. The CDR3 is made up of 15 amino acids. Deletions cut 1 base from V and 7 bases from J, with 12 bases between. The V gene's germline CDR1 is SGDLS and CDR2 YYNGEE. CDR3 region: CASSVTGLTNSPLHF. CDR3 bases: TGTGCCAGCAGCGTAACCGGGCTGACGAATTCACCCCTCCACTTT. Full variable domain (missing parts from reference TRBV9 and TRBJ1-6): DSGVTQTPKHLITATGQRVTLRCSPRSGDLSVYWYQQSLDQGLQFLIQYYNGEERAKGNILERFSAQQFPDLHSELNLSSLELGDSALYFCASSVTGLTNSPLHFGNGTRLTVT.

V is TRBV4-1 and J is TRBJ1-2, with D possibly matching TRBD1 (5 bases). The CDR3 runs 14 residues. Germline values: CDR1 MGHRA, CDR2 YSYEKL. V was pared by 0 bases and J by 10 bases, with 15 bases between. The DNA for the CDR3 is TGCGCCAGCAGCCAAGAGAGGGCAGGGACGCCCTACACCTTC. This encodes CASSQERAGTPYTF.

The chain combines TRBV15 with TRBJ2-2; 11 nucleotides line up with TRBD1. CDR3 size: 16 residues. CDR1 LNHNV and CDR2 YYDKDF come from the germline V gene (reference sequence). V shed 2 bases and J 7 bases; nucleotides not matched to a gene: 6. The DNA for the CDR3 is TGTGCCACCAGCAGATGGGACAGGGGGATTGGCGGGGAGCTGTTTTTT. Protein: CATSRWDRGIGGELFF.

Notes on this clone: The junction differs from germline at one of its ends, possibly a read error. The genes are TRBV7-7 and TRBJ2-2, with D unclear. The CDR3 covers 13 residues. From germline, CDR1 is SSHAT and CDR2 FNYEAQ (reference sequence). CDR3 nucleotides: TGTGCTAGCAGCTTAGATCGCACCGGGGAGCTGTTTTTT. Protein product: CASSLDRTGELFF.

This chain joins TRBV19 and TRBJ1-6, with 10 bases lining up with TRBD1. Trimming cost V 6 bases and J 11 bases; bases outside gene matches: 16. Germline V gene sequence: CDR1 LNHDA, CDR2 SQIVND (reference sequence). The CDR3 runs 17 residues. The CDR3 reads CASSELTGTGVTAPLHF. CDR3 DNA: TGTGCCAGTAGCGAACTTACCGGGACAGGGGTTACTGCACCCCTCCACTTT.

This chain connects TRBV15 to TRBJ1-2, with 10 nucleotides matching TRBD1. The CDR3 contains 14 residues. Germline CDR1 reads LNHNV; CDR2 reads YYDKDF (reference sequence). V shed 0 bases and J 8 bases; nucleotides not matched to a gene: 3. CDR3 nucleotide sequence: TGTGCCACCAGCAGAGAGGGACAGGGGCGCGGCTACACCTTC. Translated, it gives CATSREGQGRGYTF. Full variable domain (missing parts from reference TRBV15 and TRBJ1-2): DAMVIQNPRYQVTQFGKPVTLSCSQTLNHNVMYWYQQKSSQAPKLLFHYYDKDFNNEADTPDNFQSRRPNTSFCFLDIRSPGLGDTAMYLCATSREGQGRGYTFGSGTRLTVV.

About this clone itself: Other nucleotide sequences in the sample specify the same CDR3. CDR3 region: CASSYSEGSGNTIYF. The CDR3 nucleotides are TGTGCCAGCAGTTACTCGGAGGGCTCTGGAAACACCATATATTTT. The gene calls are TRBV6-5 and TRBJ1-3; D not certain. Trimming removed 0 bases at V and 0 bases at J, with 6 bases between. The CDR3 covers 15 residues. Germline V gene sequence: CDR1 MNHEY, CDR2 SVGAGI.

This chain joins TRBV5-4 and TRBJ2-3; no clear D gene. The CDR3 consists of 13 residues. CDR1 is SGHNT, CDR2 YYREEE, per germline (reference sequence). V lost 2 bases and J 0 bases, leaving 4 bases between the germline ends. CDR3 loop: CASSFFSTDTQYF. In DNA form, the CDR3 reads TGTGCCAGCAGCTTTTTTAGCACAGATACGCAGTATTTT.

The rearrangement uses TRBV6-6 and TRBJ2-3; D gene unclear. This CDR3 region has 11 residues. V shed 6 bases and J shed 2 bases, with 3 bases lying between them. The germline V gene encodes CDR1 MNHNY and CDR2 SVGAGI (reference sequence). The CDR3 spells CASRITDTQYF. In DNA form, the CDR3 reads TGTGCCAGCAGGATCACAGATACGCAGTATTTT.

The genes are TRBV5-1 and TRBJ2-1; D is unclear. The V end lost 0 bases, the J end lost 4 bases, and 5 bases lay between the germline ends. This CDR3 is 13 amino acids long. The germline CDR1 and CDR2 sequences are SGHRS and YFSETQ. The CDR3 loop is CASSLGVYNEQFF. DNA of the CDR3: TGCGCCAGCAGCTTGGGCGTGTACAATGAGCAGTTCTTC.